Below, 18 T cell receptor beta chains from the same sample are listed, as sequenced in a study of blood T cell repertoires in COVID-19. Clones were sequenced by immunoSEQ multiplex PCR, and TCRdb holds only the in-frame ones, with some missing. This sample has around 250,000 clones, with 70% to 90% found just once. Specimen: PBMCs or T cells enriched from blood (not recorded which). The receptors were sampled from a woman aged 45-65 years who had been exposed to COVID-19.

V and J are TRBV6-1 and TRBJ1-3, with D perhaps matching TRBD1 (5 bases). Germline assignment: CDR1 MNHNS and CDR2 SASEGT. This CDR3 is 15 amino acids long. Trimming shortened V by 3 bases and J by 0 bases, and 9 bases separated the two germline ends. CDR3 sequence reads: CASSEPGLSGNTIYF. CDR3 coding DNA: TGTGCCAGCAGTGAGCCAGGGCTCTCTGGAAACACCATATATTTT.

The V gene is TRBV30, the J gene TRBJ1-4; TRBD1 agrees at 7 bases. Germline trimming cut 1 base from V and 8 bases from J; bases unmatched to any gene: 13. The CDR3 has 16 residues. Germline loops: CDR1 GTSNPN, CDR2 SVGIG (reference sequence). The CDR3 is CAWSAHPTGRNEKLFF. The CDR3 nucleotides read TGTGCCTGGAGTGCCCACCCGACAGGGCGAAACGAAAAACTGTTTTTT. Drawing the rest from reference TRBV30 and TRBJ1-4, the complete variable domain is SQTIHQWPATLVQPVGSPLSLECTVEGTSNPNLYWYRQAAGRGLQLLFYSVGIGQISSEVPQNLSASRPQDRQFILSSKKLLLSDSGFYLCAWSAHPTGRNEKLFFGSGTQLSVL.

The rearrangement links TRBV24-1 to TRBJ1-2, with D possibly matching TRBD1 (5 bases). The CDR3 runs 14 residues. Germline assignment: CDR1 KGHDR and CDR2 SFDVKD. V was clipped by 3 bases and J by 7 bases, with 14 bases between them. The CDR3 loop reads CATSDPRVGSGYTF. The CDR3 DNA is TGTGCCACCAGTGATCCCAGGGTAGGCTCTGGCTACACCTTC.

The J gene is TRBJ2-3, the V gene TRBV5-4; D possibly corresponds to TRBD2 (6 bases). There are 16 residues in the CDR3. Trimming pared 0 bases from V and 1 base from J, leaving 12 bases between. Germline CDR1 SGHNT, CDR2 YYREEE (reference sequence). Here the CDR3 DNA reads TGTGCCAGCAGCTTGGGGGCCCAGCGGGGCACAGATACGCAGTATTTT. Protein: CASSLGAQRGTDTQYF.

This rearrangement joins TRBV19 to TRBJ1-4, with 8 bases identical to TRBD1. The V and J ends lost 5 bases and 3 bases, in that order; junction bases with no gene match: 5. Germline V lookup: CDR1 LNHDA, CDR2 SQIVND (reference sequence). The CDR3 has 15 residues. The CDR3 bases are TGTGCCAGTAGTTTCGACAGGGGAGCTAATGAAAAACTGTTTTTT. Its protein is CASSFDRGANEKLFF.

This clone was counted between two and nine times. This chain's CDR3 is CASSPNRDFPSYEQYF. Here the CDR3 DNA reads TGCGCCAGCAGCCCAAACCGGGACTTTCCTTCCTACGAGCAGTACTTC. The chain recombines TRBV5-1 with TRBJ2-7; possible D gene TRBD2, 6 bases. V was pared by 4 bases and J by 1 base, with 18 bases between. Germline values: CDR1 SGHRS, CDR2 YFSETQ. The CDR3 contains 16 residues. Full variable domain (missing parts from reference TRBV5-1 and TRBJ2-7): KAGVTQTPRYLIKTRGQQVTLSCSPISGHRSVSWYQQTPGQGLQFLFEYFSETQRNKGNFPGRFSGRQFSNSRSEMNVSTLELGDSALYLCASSPNRDFPSYEQYFGPGTRLTVT.

The chain couples TRBV7-9 to TRBJ1-2; 9 bases are shared with TRBD1. CDR3 size: 15 residues. Germline V lookup: CDR1 SEHNR, CDR2 FQNEAQ (reference sequence). Germline trimming cut 5 bases from V and 2 bases from J; bases unmatched to any gene: 6. In DNA form, the CDR3 reads TGTGCCAGCAGCCATCGGACAGGGGCGAACTATGGCTACACCTTC. Residues: CASSHRTGANYGYTF. Complete variable domain (other parts from reference TRBV7-9 and TRBJ1-2): DTGVSQNPRHKITKRGQNVTFRCDPISEHNRLYWYRQTLGQGPEFLTYFQNEAQLEKSRLLSDRFSAERPKGSFSTLEIQRTEQGDSAMYLCASSHRTGANYGYTFGSGTRLTVV.

The rearrangement joins TRBV10-2 to TRBJ2-1; 12 positions match TRBD2. The CDR3 totals 14 residues. The V segment lost 10 bases and the J segment 2 bases; nucleotides outside the gene matches: 3. In germline, CDR1 is WSHSY, CDR2 SAAADI. The CDR3 reads CATSSGGAYNEQFF. CDR3 in DNA: TGCGCCACCTCTAGCGGGGGGGCCTACAATGAGCAGTTCTTC.

This clone has more than one count but fewer than ten. The J gene is TRBJ1-6, the V gene TRBV4-3; 9 positions match TRBD1. Germline CDR1 is LGHNA and CDR2 is YSLEER. This CDR3 contains 16 residues. Unmatched junction bases numbered 5, after V lost 1 base and J lost 7 bases. The CDR3: CASSQGLTGGNSPLHF. The DNA for the CDR3 is TGCGCCAGCAGCCAAGGTTTGACAGGGGGGAATTCACCCCTCCACTTT.

This clone was found many times. The chain recombines TRBV2 with TRBJ2-1; 7 positions agree with TRBD2. Losses at the gene ends were 6 bases for V and 5 bases for J; bases not matched to a gene: 7. CDR3 length: 14 residues. Germline assignment: CDR1 SNHLY and CDR2 FYNNEI. For the CDR3, the DNA is TGTGCCAGCAGCCCAGCGGGGACCGACAATGAGCAGTTCTTC. It specifies CASSPAGTDNEQFF.

The gene calls are TRBV5-1 and TRBJ2-5, with TRBD2 identical over 10 bases. The CDR3 is 15 amino acids. The J segment lost 5 bases and the V segment lost 5 bases, leaving 9 bases of the junction unmatched. Per germline, CDR1 SGHRS and CDR2 YFSETQ. CDR3 DNA sequence: TGCGCCAGCAGTAGCGGGGGGCCGATGGGCGAGACCCAGTACTTC. This sequence encodes CASSSGGPMGETQYF. The full variable domain, in which reference TRBV5-1 and TRBJ2-5 provide the parts outside the CDR3, is KAGVTQTPRYLIKTRGQQVTLSCSPISGHRSVSWYQQTPGQGLQFLFEYFSETQRNKGNFPGRFSGRQFSNSRSEMNVSTLELGDSALYLCASSSGGPMGETQYFGPGTRLLVL.

This clone has only a few counts. This rearrangement joins TRBV29-1 to TRBJ1-2; D call uncertain. CDR3 length: 12 residues. Germline-derived CDR1 and CDR2 are SQVTM and ANQGSEA. The ends were cut back, 4 bases at V and 8 bases at J, with 14 bases in the middle. The CDR3, as DNA: TGCAGCGTTGTTCTTAGCGGGGTCGGCTACACCTTC. As protein: CSVVLSGVGYTF. The whole variable domain, remainder taken from reference TRBV29-1 and TRBJ1-2, is SAVISQKPSRDICQRGTSLTIQCQVDSQVTMMFWYRQQPGQSLTLIATANQGSEATYESGFVIDKFPISRPNLTFSTLTVSNMSPEDSSIYLCSVVLSGVGYTFGSGTRLTVV.

The chain joins TRBV7-2 to TRBJ2-2; D remains ambiguous. Germline V gene sequence: CDR1 SGHTA, CDR2 FQGNSA. V lost 7 bases, J lost 7 bases, and 10 bases lay in between. CDR3 length: 12 residues. The CDR3 sequence: CASTQVIGELFF. CDR3 in DNA: TGTGCCAGCACCCAGGTGATCGGGGAGCTGTTTTTT.

The J gene is TRBJ1-6, the V gene TRBV25-1; 7 positions agree with TRBD1. Germline CDR1 and CDR2: MGHDK and SYGVNS. J gave up 6 bases and V 6 bases, and 11 bases lay outside the gene matches. This CDR3 is 16 amino acids long. This CDR3 reads CASSPLQGETNSPLHF. CDR3 coding DNA: TGTGCCAGCAGCCCTCTCCAGGGGGAGACTAATTCACCCCTCCACTTT. Looking up the rest from reference TRBV25-1 and TRBJ1-6 gives the full variable domain: EADIYQTPRYLVIGTGKKITLECSQTMGHDKMYWYQQDPGMELHLIHYSYGVNSTEKGDLSSESTVSRIRTEHFPLTLESARPSHTSQYLCASSPLQGETNSPLHFGNGTRLTVT.

The chain links TRBV6-5 to TRBJ2-7; TRBD1 aligns across 8 bases. Germline V CDR1 and CDR2: MNHEY, SVGAGI. V lost 7 bases and J lost 5; bases outside the gene matches: 10. This CDR3 has 14 amino acids. CDR3 amino acids: CASTSGQGVHEQYF. CDR3 in DNA: TGTGCCAGCACCTCCGGACAGGGAGTCCACGAGCAGTACTTC.

The V and J genes are TRBV28 and TRBJ2-1, with D possibly being TRBD2 (6 bases). The germline gives CDR1 MDHEN, CDR2 SYDVKM. Trimming left V 6 bases short and J 4 bases short, with 13 bases between. The CDR3 contains 14 residues. The CDR3 DNA is TGTGCCAGCAGCCTGGGGGAGGTGTACAATGAGCAGTTCTTC. This translates into CASSLGEVYNEQFF.

The chain combines TRBV30 with TRBJ2-3; D possibly corresponds to TRBD2 (5 bases). This CDR3 is 15 amino acids long. Germline V gene sequence: CDR1 GTSNPN, CDR2 SVGIG (reference sequence). The V and J ends lost 2 bases and 6 bases respectively, with 18 bases between them. CDR3 in DNA: TGTGCCTGGAGTATAACCAACCTTGCTAGCGATACGCAGTATTTT. Amino acids: CAWSITNLASDTQYF. Filled out from reference TRBV30 and TRBJ2-3, the complete variable domain reads SQTIHQWPATLVQPVGSPLSLECTVEGTSNPNLYWYRQAAGRGLQLLFYSVGIGQISSEVPQNLSASRPQDRQFILSSKKLLLSDSGFYLCAWSITNLASDTQYFGPGTRLTVL.

The chain joins TRBV29-1 to TRBJ1-3; D remains unclear. This CDR3 is built from 15 residues. V was trimmed by 4 bases and J by 4 bases, leaving 17 bases between them. Germline loops: CDR1 SQVTM, CDR2 ANQGSEA. The CDR3 loop reads CSVVGGPRVGNTIYF. Written as DNA, the CDR3 is TGCAGCGTTGTTGGCGGGCCGAGGGTCGGAAACACCATATATTTT.